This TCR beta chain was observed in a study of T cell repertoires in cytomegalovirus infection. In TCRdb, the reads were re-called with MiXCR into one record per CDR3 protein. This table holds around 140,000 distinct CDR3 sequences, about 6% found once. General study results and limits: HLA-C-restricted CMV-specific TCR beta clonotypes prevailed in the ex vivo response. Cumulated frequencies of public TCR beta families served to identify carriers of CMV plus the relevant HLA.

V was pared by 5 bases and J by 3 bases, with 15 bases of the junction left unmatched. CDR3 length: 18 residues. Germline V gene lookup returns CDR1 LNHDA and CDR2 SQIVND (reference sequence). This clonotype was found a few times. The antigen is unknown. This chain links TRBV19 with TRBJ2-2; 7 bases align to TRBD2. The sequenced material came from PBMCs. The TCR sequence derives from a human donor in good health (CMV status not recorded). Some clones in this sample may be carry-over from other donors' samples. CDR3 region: CASSPQPLAAGDTGELFF. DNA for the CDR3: TGTGCCAGTAGTCCCCAACCCCTGGCGGCGGGGGACACCGGGGAGCTGTTTTTT.